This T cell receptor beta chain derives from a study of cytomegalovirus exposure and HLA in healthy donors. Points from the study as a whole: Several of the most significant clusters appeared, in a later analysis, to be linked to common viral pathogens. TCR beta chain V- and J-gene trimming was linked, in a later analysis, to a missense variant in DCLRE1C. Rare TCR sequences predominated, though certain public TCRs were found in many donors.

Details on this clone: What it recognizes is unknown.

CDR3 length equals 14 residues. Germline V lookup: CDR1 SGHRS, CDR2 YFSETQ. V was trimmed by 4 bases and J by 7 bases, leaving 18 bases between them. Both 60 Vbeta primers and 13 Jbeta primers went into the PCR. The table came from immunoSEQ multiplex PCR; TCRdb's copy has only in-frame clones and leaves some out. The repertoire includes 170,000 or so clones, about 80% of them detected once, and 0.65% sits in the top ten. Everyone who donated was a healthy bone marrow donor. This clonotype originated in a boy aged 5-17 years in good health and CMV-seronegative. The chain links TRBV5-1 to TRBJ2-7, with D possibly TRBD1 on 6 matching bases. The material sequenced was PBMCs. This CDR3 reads CASSPSVGAQEQYF. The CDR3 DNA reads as TGCGCCAGCAGCCCTTCGGTGGGGGCTCAAGAGCAGTACTTC.